Listed below are T cell receptor beta chains from one sample, sequenced in a study of shared clonotypes between healthy human individuals. Sequencing was performed with immunoSEQ multiplex PCR; in TCRdb, only in-frame clones are kept and a portion is missing. The sample holds about 2 million clones, about 94% seen once. Specimen: naive CD8+ T cells sorted from blood. These receptor sequences come from a man between 18 and 29 years old in good health. CDR3s include the opening cysteine and the closing phenylalanine or tryptophan. A D gene is named only where the DNA matches it firmly. Where a row states a size, it is once, few, many or the class of an expanded clone; other rows omit it.

len: 16; v_gene: TRBV27; abundance: once; d_gene: -; j_gene: TRBJ2-1; CDR3nt: TGTGCCAGCAGTCCCCCTTCGCCAAGGGGGGCTTATCCTCGGTTCTTC; CDR3aa: CASSPPSPRGAYPRFF
len: 16; v_gene: TRBV13; abundance: -; d_gene: TRBD1; j_gene: TRBJ2-5; CDR3nt: TGTGCCAGCAGCTTATGGTCAGGGGGTATTCAAGAGACCCAGTACTTC; CDR3aa: CASSLWSGGIQETQYF
len: 14; v_gene: TRBV6-5; abundance: -; d_gene: -; j_gene: TRBJ1-5; CDR3nt: TGTGCCAGCAGTTATGCGGGTAGCAATCAGCCCCAGCATTTT; CDR3aa: CASSYAGSNQPQHF
len: 13; v_gene: TRBV11-2; abundance: once; d_gene: -; j_gene: TRBJ2-7; CDR3nt: TGTGCCAGCAGCATACGTGGGGTCTACGAGCAGTACTTC; CDR3aa: CASSIRGVYEQYF
len: 13; v_gene: TRBV6-6; abundance: -; d_gene: -; j_gene: TRBJ2-3; CDR3nt: TGTGCCAGCAGGGGCCACGGGTTAGATACGCAGTATTTT; CDR3aa: CASRGHGLDTQYF
len: 17; v_gene: TRBV4-1; abundance: -; d_gene: TRBD2; j_gene: TRBJ2-7; CDR3nt: TGCGCCAGCAGCCCTCGAACTAGCGGGCCTAGGGCGGACGAGCAGTACTTC; CDR3aa: CASSPRTSGPRADEQYF
len: 14; v_gene: TRBV4-1; abundance: once; d_gene: -; j_gene: TRBJ1-1; CDR3nt: TGCGCCAGCAGCCTGGGTGTCGGTAACACTGAAGCTTTCTTT; CDR3aa: CASSLGVGNTEAFF
len: 13; v_gene: TRBV18; abundance: -; d_gene: -; j_gene: TRBJ1-5; CDR3nt: TGTGCCAGCTCACCACCGGGCAATCAGCCCCAGCATTTT; CDR3aa: CASSPPGNQPQHF
len: 15; v_gene: TRBV9; abundance: -; d_gene: -; j_gene: TRBJ1-1; CDR3nt: TGTGCCAGCAGCGTAGAAGGGCTCGGGGGGACTGAAGCTTTCTTT; CDR3aa: CASSVEGLGGTEAFF
len: 15; v_gene: TRBV4-3; abundance: -; d_gene: -; j_gene: TRBJ1-1; CDR3nt: TGCGCCAGCAGCCAAGGCCAGGCAACGGGGACTGAAGCTTTCTTT; CDR3aa: CASSQGQATGTEAFF
len: 15; v_gene: TRBV29-1; abundance: -; d_gene: -; j_gene: TRBJ2-6; CDR3nt: TGCAGCGTTGAAGGGCAGGGTACTGGGGCCAACGTCCTGACTTTC; CDR3aa: CSVEGQGTGANVLTF
len: 16; v_gene: TRBV6-5; abundance: -; d_gene: -; j_gene: TRBJ2-2; CDR3nt: TGTGCCAGCAGTTACGATCCGGGGGCCCCTACCGGGGAGCTGTTTTTT; CDR3aa: CASSYDPGAPTGELFF
len: 15; v_gene: TRBV6-5; abundance: -; d_gene: -; j_gene: TRBJ2-2; CDR3nt: TGTGCCAGCAGTTACTCGATTCCGCACACCGGGGAGCTGTTTTTT; CDR3aa: CASSYSIPHTGELFF
len: 14; v_gene: TRBV7-9; abundance: few; d_gene: -; j_gene: TRBJ1-4; CDR3nt: TGTGCCAGCACCCACGCGGCCGCTAATGAAAAACTGTTTTTT; CDR3aa: CASTHAAANEKLFF
len: 14; v_gene: TRBV27; abundance: -; d_gene: -; j_gene: TRBJ1-5; CDR3nt: TGTGCCAGCAGTTCCGTTCCGGGCGCCGTCCTCCAGCATTTT; CDR3aa: CASSSVPGAVLQHF
len: 14; v_gene: TRBV9; abundance: -; d_gene: -; j_gene: TRBJ1-1; CDR3nt: TGTGCCAGCAGCGTAGTACCAGGGGACACTGAAGCTTTCTTT; CDR3aa: CASSVVPGDTEAFF
len: 14; v_gene: TRBV30; abundance: -; d_gene: -; j_gene: TRBJ2-6; CDR3nt: TGTGCCTGGAGCCCCAAAGCTGGGGCCAACGTCCTGACTTTC; CDR3aa: CAWSPKAGANVLTF
len: 14; v_gene: TRBV27; abundance: -; d_gene: -; j_gene: TRBJ2-4; CDR3nt: TGTGCCAGCAGTTTAAGGGACGGTAAAAACATTCAGTACTTC; CDR3aa: CASSLRDGKNIQYF
len: 14; v_gene: TRBV9; abundance: -; d_gene: -; j_gene: TRBJ2-7; CDR3nt: TGTGCCAGCAGCGTAACTAAGAACTCGTACGAGCAGTACTTC; CDR3aa: CASSVTKNSYEQYF
len: 13; v_gene: TRBV13; abundance: -; d_gene: TRBD1; j_gene: TRBJ2-7; CDR3nt: TGTGCCAGCAGCTCGGGACAGCTTCTCGAGCAGTACTTC; CDR3aa: CASSSGQLLEQYF
len: 15; v_gene: TRBV5-4; abundance: once; d_gene: TRBD2; j_gene: TRBJ2-3; CDR3nt: TGTGCCAGCAGCCCGCGGGGGACTAGCGTGGATACGCAGTATTTT; CDR3aa: CASSPRGTSVDTQYF
len: 14; v_gene: TRBV4-1; abundance: -; d_gene: TRBD1; j_gene: TRBJ1-4; CDR3nt: TGCGCCAGCAGTCCCGGGACAGTTAATGAAAAACTGTTTTTT; CDR3aa: CASSPGTVNEKLFF
len: 17; v_gene: TRBV4-1; abundance: -; d_gene: -; j_gene: TRBJ2-7; CDR3nt: TGCGCCAGCAGCCCGCCGGCCGCTAACGACCCGACCTACGAGCAGTACTTC; CDR3aa: CASSPPAANDPTYEQYF
len: 15; v_gene: TRBV4-1; abundance: -; d_gene: -; j_gene: TRBJ2-3; CDR3nt: TGCGCCAGCAGCCAAGTTGGGGTCCAAACAGATACGCAGTATTTT; CDR3aa: CASSQVGVQTDTQYF
len: 18; v_gene: TRBV7-2; abundance: -; d_gene: -; j_gene: TRBJ1-1; CDR3nt: TGTGCCAGCAGCTTGGCTCTCTTAGACAGGACGAGTAACACTGAAGCTTTCTTT; CDR3aa: CASSLALLDRTSNTEAFF
len: 14; v_gene: TRBV2; abundance: -; d_gene: -; j_gene: TRBJ2-1; CDR3nt: TGTGCCAGCAGTGACAGCAGAGGTTACAATGAGCAGTTCTTC; CDR3aa: CASSDSRGYNEQFF
len: 15; v_gene: TRBV6-5; abundance: -; d_gene: TRBD1; j_gene: TRBJ1-2; CDR3nt: TGTGCCAGCAGTTACTCGACAGGGGCTGACTATGGCTACACCTTC; CDR3aa: CASSYSTGADYGYTF
len: 14; v_gene: TRBV6-1; abundance: -; d_gene: TRBD1; j_gene: TRBJ2-7; CDR3nt: TGTGCCAGCAGTGCGTACGGAGCAGGGGGCGAGCAGTACTTC; CDR3aa: CASSAYGAGGEQYF
len: 13; v_gene: TRBV2; abundance: -; d_gene: -; j_gene: TRBJ2-3; CDR3nt: TGTGCCAGCAGTGAGTCCACCACAGATACGCAGTATTTT; CDR3aa: CASSESTTDTQYF
len: 16; v_gene: TRBV27; abundance: -; d_gene: TRBD1; j_gene: TRBJ2-7; CDR3nt: TGTGCCAGCAGTTTATTCGCGACAGGGTACTCCTACGAGCAGTACTTC; CDR3aa: CASSLFATGYSYEQYF
len: 14; v_gene: TRBV6-6; abundance: -; d_gene: -; j_gene: TRBJ2-7; CDR3nt: TGTGCCAGCAGTTACGATTCACAGACGGGCGAGCAGTACTTC; CDR3aa: CASSYDSQTGEQYF
len: 13; v_gene: TRBV27; abundance: few; d_gene: -; j_gene: TRBJ1-5; CDR3nt: TGTGCCTCCCGAGGTGTCGGCAATCAGCCCCAGCATTTT; CDR3aa: CASRGVGNQPQHF
len: 15; v_gene: TRBV5-5; abundance: -; d_gene: -; j_gene: TRBJ1-5; CDR3nt: TGTGCCAGCAGCTTGGGGCAGGGATACAGTCAGCCCCAGCATTTT; CDR3aa: CASSLGQGYSQPQHF
len: 14; v_gene: TRBV13; abundance: once; d_gene: TRBD1; j_gene: TRBJ1-6; CDR3nt: TGTGCCAGCAGCCTGACAGGGAGTAATTCACCCCTCCACTTT; CDR3aa: CASSLTGSNSPLHF
len: 15; v_gene: TRBV6-5; abundance: -; d_gene: -; j_gene: TRBJ2-5; CDR3nt: TGTGCCAGCAGTCTGACAGGGAGGGACCAAGAGACCCAGTACTTC; CDR3aa: CASSLTGRDQETQYF
len: 17; v_gene: TRBV13; abundance: -; d_gene: TRBD2; j_gene: TRBJ2-3; CDR3nt: TGTGCCAGCAGTGCTACTGAAGGGACTAGCGGCACAGATACGCAGTATTTT; CDR3aa: CASSATEGTSGTDTQYF
len: 17; v_gene: TRBV15; abundance: -; d_gene: TRBD2; j_gene: TRBJ2-2; CDR3nt: TGTGCCACCAGCAGAGGTCTAGCGGGATCGAACACCGGGGAGCTGTTTTTT; CDR3aa: CATSRGLAGSNTGELFF
len: 15; v_gene: TRBV27; abundance: -; d_gene: TRBD1; j_gene: TRBJ1-5; CDR3nt: TGTGCCAGCAGTTTGGGTCAGGGGGCTGGTCAGCCCCAGCATTTT; CDR3aa: CASSLGQGAGQPQHF
len: 12; v_gene: TRBV19; abundance: -; d_gene: TRBD1; j_gene: TRBJ1-1; CDR3nt: TGTGCCAGTCACAGGGGGAACACTGAAGCTTTCTTT; CDR3aa: CASHRGNTEAFF
len: 14; v_gene: TRBV13; abundance: -; d_gene: -; j_gene: TRBJ1-2; CDR3nt: TGTGCCAGCAGCCCCCACGGCGGACTCTATGGCTACACCTTC; CDR3aa: CASSPHGGLYGYTF
len: 12; v_gene: TRBV6-1; abundance: -; d_gene: -; j_gene: TRBJ1-2; CDR3nt: TGTGCCAGCAGCGACCTAAGCTGGGGCTACACCTTC; CDR3aa: CASSDLSWGYTF
len: 16; v_gene: TRBV11-2; abundance: -; d_gene: TRBD1; j_gene: TRBJ1-6; CDR3nt: TGTGCCAGCAGCTCAGAGGCAGGGGGCATGAATTCACCCCTCCACTTT; CDR3aa: CASSSEAGGMNSPLHF
len: 15; v_gene: TRBV5-1; abundance: -; d_gene: -; j_gene: TRBJ2-1; CDR3nt: TGCGCCAGCAGCTTGGTAGGGGGAGCCTACAATGAGCAGTTCTTC; CDR3aa: CASSLVGGAYNEQFF
len: 12; v_gene: TRBV5-6; abundance: -; d_gene: -; j_gene: TRBJ2-7; CDR3nt: TGTGCCAGCAGCCGGGGGTACTACGAGCAGTACTTC; CDR3aa: CASSRGYYEQYF
len: 16; v_gene: TRBV5-8; abundance: once; d_gene: TRBD2; j_gene: TRBJ2-3; CDR3nt: TGTGCCAGCAGCTGGGGGACTAGCGGGGGGACAGATACGCAGTATTTT; CDR3aa: CASSWGTSGGTDTQYF
len: 13; v_gene: TRBV9; abundance: -; d_gene: -; j_gene: TRBJ2-7; CDR3nt: TGTGCCAGCAGCGTTGGAAACTCCTACGAGCAGTACTTC; CDR3aa: CASSVGNSYEQYF
len: 14; v_gene: TRBV4-2; abundance: -; d_gene: -; j_gene: TRBJ2-3; CDR3nt: TGTGCCAGCAGCGCCGGGACTAGCACAGATACGCAGTATTTT; CDR3aa: CASSAGTSTDTQYF
len: 16; v_gene: TRBV6-5; abundance: -; d_gene: TRBD2; j_gene: TRBJ2-7; CDR3nt: TGTGCCAGCAGTTACTCTCCCAGTAGCGGGGCGGACGAGCAGTACTTC; CDR3aa: CASSYSPSSGADEQYF
len: 13; v_gene: TRBV10-1; abundance: -; d_gene: -; j_gene: TRBJ2-1; CDR3nt: TGCGCCAGCAGTGAGCCTCTTGGCAATGAGCAGTTCTTC; CDR3aa: CASSEPLGNEQFF
len: 13; v_gene: TRBV19; abundance: -; d_gene: -; j_gene: TRBJ2-7; CDR3nt: TGTGCCAGTAGTATTAGTAACAGCTACGAGCAGTACTTC; CDR3aa: CASSISNSYEQYF
len: 13; v_gene: TRBV6-5; abundance: -; d_gene: -; j_gene: TRBJ2-2; CDR3nt: TGTGCCAGCAGTTACTCCCTGTCCGGGGAGCTGTTTTTT; CDR3aa: CASSYSLSGELFF
len: 17; v_gene: TRBV4-1; abundance: once; d_gene: -; j_gene: TRBJ1-2; CDR3nt: TGCGCCAGCAGCCAAGAGAGTAGACCCCTAAGGGACTATGGCTACACCTTC; CDR3aa: CASSQESRPLRDYGYTF
len: 12; v_gene: TRBV30; abundance: -; d_gene: TRBD1; j_gene: TRBJ2-7; CDR3nt: TGTGCCTGGGGACAGGGTGGCCCGGAGCAGTACTTC; CDR3aa: CAWGQGGPEQYF
len: 15; v_gene: TRBV2; abundance: -; d_gene: TRBD2; j_gene: TRBJ2-5; CDR3nt: TGTGCCAGTGGGGCCCTACTAGCGGGGGTAGAGACCCAGTACTTC; CDR3aa: CASGALLAGVETQYF
len: 16; v_gene: TRBV2; abundance: -; d_gene: -; j_gene: TRBJ1-1; CDR3nt: TGTGCCAGCAGCGTATTGCCGCAGGACACTTACACTGAAGCTTTCTTT; CDR3aa: CASSVLPQDTYTEAFF
len: 15; v_gene: TRBV6-5; abundance: -; d_gene: -; j_gene: TRBJ2-7; CDR3nt: TGTGCCAGCAGTCCGCTCGCTCGGATTTCCTACGAGCAGTACTTC; CDR3aa: CASSPLARISYEQYF
len: 16; v_gene: TRBV7-9; abundance: -; d_gene: TRBD2; j_gene: TRBJ2-1; CDR3nt: TGTGCCAGCAGCTTACTAGCGGGAGGTACCTACAATGAGCAGTTCTTC; CDR3aa: CASSLLAGGTYNEQFF
len: 15; v_gene: TRBV7-9; abundance: -; d_gene: TRBD2; j_gene: TRBJ2-3; CDR3nt: TGTGCCAGCAGCCCGGGGGGGCCCCATGAGGATACGCAGTATTTT; CDR3aa: CASSPGGPHEDTQYF